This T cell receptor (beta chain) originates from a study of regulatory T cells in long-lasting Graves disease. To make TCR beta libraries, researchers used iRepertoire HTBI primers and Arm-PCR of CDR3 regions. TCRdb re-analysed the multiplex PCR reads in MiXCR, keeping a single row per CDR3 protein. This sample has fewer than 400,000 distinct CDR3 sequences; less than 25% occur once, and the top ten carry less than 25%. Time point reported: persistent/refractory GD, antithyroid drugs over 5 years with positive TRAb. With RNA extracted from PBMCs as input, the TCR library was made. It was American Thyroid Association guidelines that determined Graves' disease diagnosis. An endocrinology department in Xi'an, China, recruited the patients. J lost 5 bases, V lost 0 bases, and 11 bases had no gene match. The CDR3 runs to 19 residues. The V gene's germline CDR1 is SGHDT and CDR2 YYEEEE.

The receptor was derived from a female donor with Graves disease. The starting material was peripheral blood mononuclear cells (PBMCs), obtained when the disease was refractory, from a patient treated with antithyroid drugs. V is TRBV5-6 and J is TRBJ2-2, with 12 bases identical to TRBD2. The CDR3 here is CASSLGAGLAGGRTGELFF. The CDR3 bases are TGTGCCAGCAGCTTGGGTGCCGGGCTAGCGGGAGGGAGAACCGGGGAGCTGTTTTTT.